The 22 T cell receptor beta chains given below trace back to one sample, sequenced in a study of beta chain features in type 1 diabetes. All of the isolated RNA was reverse transcribed, so expressed TCRB transcripts were sequenced. Repertoires were generated with immunoSEQ multiplex PCR, while TCRdb's copy carries only in-frame clones and drops some. The repertoire holds 500,000 to 700,000 clones, with 15% to 18% as singletons. The source material was naive CD4+ T cells from blood. The receptors here all came from a man between 18 and 29 years old in good health.

This sequence joins TRBV9 and TRBJ1-3; D uncertain. There are 16 residues in the CDR3. V lost 0 bases, J lost 0 bases, and 10 bases lay in between. CDR1 SGDLS and CDR2 YYNGEE come from the germline V gene. CDR3 bases: TGTGCCAGCAGCGTAGGACTGACCAGCTCTGGAAACACCATATATTTT. It encodes CASSVGLTSSGNTIYF.

V gene TRBV9 combines with J gene TRBJ2-1; TRBD2 matches 14 bases. Per the germline V gene, CDR1 is SGDLS and CDR2 is YYNGEE. Unmatched junction bases numbered 8, after V lost 4 bases and J lost 5 bases. CDR3 size: 17 residues. CDR3 nucleotides: TGTGCCAGCAGCTCGGGACTAGCGGGAGCTCGAAACAATGAGCAGTTCTTC. It is translated as CASSSGLAGARNNEQFF. Together with reference TRBV9 and TRBJ2-1, the CDR3 gives the full variable domain: DSGVTQTPKHLITATGQRVTLRCSPRSGDLSVYWYQQSLDQGLQFLIQYYNGEERAKGNILERFSAQQFPDLHSELNLSSLELGDSALYFCASSSGLAGARNNEQFFGPGTRLTVL.

The V call is TRBV10-3, the J call TRBJ1-4, with D uncertain. The CDR3 is made up of 14 amino acids. Germline loops: CDR1 ENHRY, CDR2 SYGVKD. The V end lost 0 bases, the J end lost 5 bases, and 7 bases lay between the germline ends. The chain's CDR3 is CAISESLRNEKLFF. In nucleotides, the CDR3 is TGTGCCATCAGTGAGTCGCTTCGGAATGAAAAACTGTTTTTT.

This clone was observed a handful of times. V is TRBV15 and J is TRBJ1-2; tentatively, D is TRBD1 (5 bases). This CDR3 has 14 amino acids. The germline CDR1 and CDR2 sequences are LNHNV and YYDKDF (reference sequence). V dropped 3 bases and J dropped 4 bases, with 12 bases sitting between them. CDR3 sequence: CATSSLGPSYGYTF. CDR3 DNA sequence: TGTGCCACCAGCAGTCTGGGGCCAAGCTATGGCTACACCTTC.

V gene TRBV5-4 combines with J gene TRBJ2-2; 7 positions agree with TRBD2. The length of the CDR3 is 15 residues. J gave up 6 bases and V 8 bases, and 13 bases lay outside the gene matches. Germline V gene data show CDR1 as SGHNT and CDR2 as YYREEE (reference sequence). This CDR3 is CASTREGTRAGELFF. Written as DNA, the CDR3 is TGTGCCAGTACGAGGGAGGGAACGAGGGCCGGGGAGCTGTTTTTT.

The gene calls are TRBV4-3 and TRBJ2-1; D is perhaps TRBD2 (7 bases). In germline, CDR1 is LGHNA, CDR2 YSLEER. V gave up 0 bases and J gave up 9 bases, with 21 bases separating them. There are 17 residues in the CDR3. The CDR3, as DNA: TGCGCCAGCAGCCAAGATCGGGGGGCGTCTGCGCGGAGTGAGCAGTTCTTC. Its translation is CASSQDRGASARSEQFF.

The rearrangement links TRBV7-2 to TRBJ1-3; TRBD1 matches at 12 bases. This CDR3 spans 15 amino acids. In germline, CDR1 is SGHTA, CDR2 FQGNSA. J was trimmed by 1 base and V by 6 bases; bases with no gene match: 1. CDR3: CASRGQGASGNTIYF. CDR3 coding DNA: TGTGCCAGCAGGGGACAGGGGGCATCTGGAAACACCATATATTTT.

This clone was counted between two and nine times. The CDR3 here is CASRQDRGSNQPQHF. In DNA form, the CDR3 reads TGTGCCAGCAGACAAGACAGGGGGAGCAATCAGCCCCAGCATTTT. This chain links TRBV7-8 with TRBJ1-5, with 9 nucleotides matching TRBD1. J was trimmed by 1 base and V by 6 bases; bases with no gene match: 4. CDR3 size: 15 residues. Germline loops: CDR1 SGHVS, CDR2 FQNEAQ. Variable domain in full (rest from reference TRBV7-8 and TRBJ1-5): GAGVSQSPRYKVAKRGQDVALRCDPISGHVSLFWYQQALGQGPEFLTYFQNEAQLDKSGLPSDRFFAERPEGSVSTLKIQRTQQEDSAVYLCASRQDRGSNQPQHFGDGTRLSIL.

This clone was counted a few times. This chain uses TRBV5-1 with TRBJ2-2; 7 bases align to TRBD1. CDR3 length equals 15 residues. From germline, CDR1 is SGHRS and CDR2 YFSETQ. V gave up 0 bases and J gave up 8 bases; unmatched junction bases: 7. The CDR3 protein is CASSLAFGTVGELFF. The CDR3 DNA reads as TGCGCCAGCAGCTTGGCCTTCGGGACAGTTGGGGAGCTGTTTTTT.

This chain joins TRBV4-1 and TRBJ2-4, with 10 bases fitting TRBD1. This CDR3 is built from 16 residues. CDR1 is MGHRA, CDR2 YSYEKL, per germline. V dropped 4 bases and J dropped 1; count of bases not matched to a gene: 4. Written as DNA, the CDR3 is TGCGCCAGCAGCCTCTCGGGACAGGGGGCCAAAAACATTCAGTACTTC. Protein product: CASSLSGQGAKNIQYF.

The chain couples TRBV7-2 to TRBJ2-4, with no clear D. This CDR3 region has 16 residues. Germline V gene sequence: CDR1 SGHTA, CDR2 FQGNSA. Trimming cost V 1 base and J 0 bases, with 10 bases left between them. The CDR3 DNA is TGTGCCAGCAGCTTAGACAGAATCTTAGCCAAAAACATTCAGTACTTC. Protein product: CASSLDRILAKNIQYF.

V is TRBV5-6 and J is TRBJ2-5, with unresolved D. Trimming removed 4 bases from V and 3 bases from J, with 16 bases in between. Germline CDR1 SGHDT, CDR2 YYEEEE. The CDR3 is made up of 15 amino acids. The CDR3 protein is CASSSRSLGKETQYF. For the CDR3, the DNA is TGTGCCAGCAGCAGCCGATCCCTGGGGAAAGAGACCCAGTACTTC.

This clone was seen only a few times. The genes are TRBV7-2 and TRBJ2-6; a possible D gene is TRBD1 (5 bases). The CDR3 consists of 16 residues. CDR1 is SGHTA, CDR2 FQGNSA, per germline. V was pared by 5 bases and J by 2 bases, with 13 bases between. The CDR3 loop is CASSTRQTAGANVLTF. CDR3 nucleotide sequence: TGTGCCAGCAGCACAAGACAGACTGCTGGGGCCAACGTCCTGACTTTC.

V and J are TRBV5-1 and TRBJ2-7; D uncertain. Germline-derived CDR1 and CDR2 are SGHRS and YFSETQ. The CDR3 sequence is 17 residues long. V was cut by 1 base and J by 0 bases, with 17 bases left in between. As DNA, the CDR3 is TGCGCCAGCAGCTTGTCGCCCCGCAGCCGAAGCTCCTACGAGCAGTACTTC. The encoded protein is CASSLSPRSRSSYEQYF. Full variable domain (outside the CDR3, taken from reference TRBV5-1 and TRBJ2-7): KAGVTQTPRYLIKTRGQQVTLSCSPISGHRSVSWYQQTPGQGLQFLFEYFSETQRNKGNFPGRFSGRQFSNSRSEMNVSTLELGDSALYLCASSLSPRSRSSYEQYFGPGTRLTVT.

The rearrangement links TRBV10-3 to TRBJ2-1; D uncertain. From germline, CDR1 is ENHRY and CDR2 SYGVKD. The CDR3 runs 15 residues. Trimming took off 6 bases at V and 0 bases at J, with 12 bases between the two ends. The CDR3 loop reads CAISLRTSSYNEQFF. CDR3 DNA sequence: TGTGCCATCAGCCTACGGACGAGCTCCTACAATGAGCAGTTCTTC.

This sequence joins TRBV18 and TRBJ2-5, with a possible D match to TRBD2 (5 bases). There are 12 residues in the CDR3. The germline V and J ends were trimmed by 6 bases and 4 bases, with 9 bases remaining between them. Germline lookup yields CDR1 KGHSH and CDR2 LQKENI. CDR3 bases: TGTGCCAGCTCCGAGAGGGCAGAGACCCAGTACTTC. This encodes CASSERAETQYF.

As regards this clone: Compared with germline, one end of the junction differs, possibly owing to a read error. V gene TRBV20-1 combines with J gene TRBJ2-1; 9 positions agree with TRBD2. CDR3 length: 11 amino acids. Germline CDR1 DFQATT, CDR2 SNEGSKA (reference sequence). The CDR3 nucleotides are TGCAGTGCTAGGTTGCTAGCGGGACACGTCTTC. It encodes CSARLLAGHVF.

In this sample, this clone turned up a few times. The genes are TRBV9 and TRBJ1-2; no clear D gene. The CDR3 contains 12 residues. Germline V gives CDR1 SGDLS, CDR2 YYNGEE. V lost 7 bases and J 4 bases, leaving 11 bases between the germline ends. The CDR3 region is CASARTLYGYTF. The CDR3 DNA follows: TGTGCCAGCGCGCGGACCCTCTATGGCTACACCTTC.

This rearrangement joins TRBV7-8 to TRBJ1-4, with D possibly being TRBD1 (5 bases). The CDR3 extends over 14 amino acids. The ends were cut back, 2 bases at V and 7 bases at J, with 11 bases in the middle. Germline CDR1 reads SGHVS; CDR2 reads FQNEAQ. The CDR3 DNA reads as TGTGCCAGCAGCTTACGCAGGGAGGGTGAAAAACTGTTTTTT. It codes for CASSLRREGEKLFF.

Comment on this clone: The sample holds other DNA sequences that translate to the same CDR3. The genes are TRBV7-2 and TRBJ2-3; D gene unclear. Germline V gene data show CDR1 as SGHTA and CDR2 as FQGNSA. The V end was cut by 1 base, the J end by 3 bases, with 5 bases between. The CDR3 contains 13 residues. CDR3 protein: CASSLGKTDTQYF. In DNA form, the CDR3 reads TGTGCCAGCAGCTTAGGGAAGACAGATACGCAGTATTTT.

This chain joins TRBV27 and TRBJ2-2; D may be TRBD1 or TRBD2 (5 bases each). V lost 1 base and J 6 bases, leaving 6 bases between the germline ends. The CDR3 consists of 13 residues. The V gene's germline CDR1 is MNHEY and CDR2 SMNVEV (reference sequence). Written as DNA, the CDR3 is TGTGCCAGCAGTTTATTGGGACCCGGGGAGCTGTTTTTT. This encodes CASSLLGPGELFF.

The V and J genes are TRBV28 and TRBJ2-7; tentatively, D is TRBD2 (7 bases). The V and J ends lost 5 bases and 0 bases respectively, with 26 bases between them. Germline V CDR1 and CDR2: MDHEN, SYDVKM. The CDR3 loop spans 19 amino acids. The CDR3 is CASSLPGSGEGPFSYEQYF. For the CDR3, the DNA is TGTGCCAGCAGTCTCCCAGGCTCAGGGGAGGGGCCTTTCTCCTACGAGCAGTACTTC.